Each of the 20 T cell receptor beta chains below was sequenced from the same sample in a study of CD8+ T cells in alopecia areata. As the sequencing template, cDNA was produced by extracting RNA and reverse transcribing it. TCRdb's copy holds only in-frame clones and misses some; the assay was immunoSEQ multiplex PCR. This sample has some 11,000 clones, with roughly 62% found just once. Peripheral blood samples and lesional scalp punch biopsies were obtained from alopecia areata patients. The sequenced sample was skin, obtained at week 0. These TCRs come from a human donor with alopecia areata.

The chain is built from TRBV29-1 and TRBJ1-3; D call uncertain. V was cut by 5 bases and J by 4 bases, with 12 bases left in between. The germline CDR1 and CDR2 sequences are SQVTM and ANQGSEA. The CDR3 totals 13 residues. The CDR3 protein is CSVILSQGNTIYF. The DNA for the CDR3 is TGCAGCGTTATTTTGAGTCAGGGAAACACCATATATTTT.

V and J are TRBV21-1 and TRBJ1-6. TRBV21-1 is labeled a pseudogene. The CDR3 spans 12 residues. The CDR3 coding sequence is TGTGCCAGCAGCAAGATTTGGTCACCCCTCCACTTT. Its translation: CASSKIWSPLHF.

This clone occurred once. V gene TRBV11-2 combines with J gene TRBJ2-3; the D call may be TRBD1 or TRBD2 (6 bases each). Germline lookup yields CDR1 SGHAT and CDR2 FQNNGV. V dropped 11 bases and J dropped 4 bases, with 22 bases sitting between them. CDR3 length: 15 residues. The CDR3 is CASSSHGGRADTQYF. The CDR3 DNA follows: TGTGCCTCCTCAAGCCACGGGGGCAGGGCAGATACGCAGTATTTT.

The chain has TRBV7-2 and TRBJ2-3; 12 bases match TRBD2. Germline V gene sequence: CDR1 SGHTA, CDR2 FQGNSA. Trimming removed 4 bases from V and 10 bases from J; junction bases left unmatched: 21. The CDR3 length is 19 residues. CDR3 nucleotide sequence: TGTGCCAGCAGCTCTGGGGTGGGACTAGCGGGCTTCCCGTTCGGAGCGCAGTATTTT. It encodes CASSSGVGLAGFPFGAQYF.

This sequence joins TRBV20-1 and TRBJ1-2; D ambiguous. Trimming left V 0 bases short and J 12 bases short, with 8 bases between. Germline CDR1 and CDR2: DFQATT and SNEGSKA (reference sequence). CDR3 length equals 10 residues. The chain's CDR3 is CSARDSGHTF. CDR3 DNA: TGCAGTGCTAGAGACAGCGGCCACACCTTC.

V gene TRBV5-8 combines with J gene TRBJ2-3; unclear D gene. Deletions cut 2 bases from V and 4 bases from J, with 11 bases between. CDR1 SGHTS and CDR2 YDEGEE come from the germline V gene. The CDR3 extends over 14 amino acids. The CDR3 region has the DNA TGTGCCAGCAGCTTTCAGAACAGCGCAGATACGCAGTATTTT. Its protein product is CASSFQNSADTQYF.

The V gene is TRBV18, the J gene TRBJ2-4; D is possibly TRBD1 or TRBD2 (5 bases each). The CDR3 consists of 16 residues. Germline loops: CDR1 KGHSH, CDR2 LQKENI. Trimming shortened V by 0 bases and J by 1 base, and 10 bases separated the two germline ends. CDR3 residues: CASSPPGRVAKNIQYF. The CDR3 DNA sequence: TGTGCCAGCTCACCACCGGGGCGGGTGGCCAAAAACATTCAGTACTTC.

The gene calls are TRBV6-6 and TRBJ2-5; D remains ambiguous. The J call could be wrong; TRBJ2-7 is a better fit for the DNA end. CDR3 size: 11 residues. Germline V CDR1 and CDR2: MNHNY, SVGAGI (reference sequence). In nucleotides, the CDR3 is TGTGCCAGCACCGACACCTACGAGCAGTACTTC. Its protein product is CASTDTYEQYF.

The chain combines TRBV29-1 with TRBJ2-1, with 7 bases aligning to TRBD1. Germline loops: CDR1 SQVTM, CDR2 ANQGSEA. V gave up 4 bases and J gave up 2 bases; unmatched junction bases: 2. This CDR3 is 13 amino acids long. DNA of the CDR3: TGCAGCGTTGTACAGGGGACCTACAATGAGCAGTTCTTC. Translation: CSVVQGTYNEQFF.

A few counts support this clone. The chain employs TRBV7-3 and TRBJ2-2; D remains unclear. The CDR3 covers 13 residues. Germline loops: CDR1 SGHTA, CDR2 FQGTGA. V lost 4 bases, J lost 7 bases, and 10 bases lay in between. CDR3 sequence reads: CASSSQSYGELFF. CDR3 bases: TGTGCCAGCAGCTCTCAGAGCTACGGGGAGCTGTTTTTT.

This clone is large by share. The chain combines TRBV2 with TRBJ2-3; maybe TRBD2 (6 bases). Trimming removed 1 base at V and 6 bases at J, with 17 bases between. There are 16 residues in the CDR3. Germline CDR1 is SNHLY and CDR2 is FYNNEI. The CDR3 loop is CASSEDWFAGRDTQYF. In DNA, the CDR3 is TGTGCCAGCAGTGAAGATTGGTTTGCAGGGAGGGATACGCAGTATTTT.

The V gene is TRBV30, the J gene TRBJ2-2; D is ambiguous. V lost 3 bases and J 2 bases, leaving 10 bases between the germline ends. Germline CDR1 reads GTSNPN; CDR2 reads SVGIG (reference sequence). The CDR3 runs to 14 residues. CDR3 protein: CAWSGGVNTGELFF. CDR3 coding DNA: TGTGCCTGGAGCGGTGGGGTCAACACCGGGGAGCTGTTTTTT.

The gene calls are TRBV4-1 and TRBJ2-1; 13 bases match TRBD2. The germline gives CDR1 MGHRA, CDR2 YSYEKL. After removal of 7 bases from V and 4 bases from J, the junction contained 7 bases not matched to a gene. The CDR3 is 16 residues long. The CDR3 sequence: CASNPLAGGRYNEQFF. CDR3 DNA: TGCGCCAGCAACCCACTAGCGGGAGGGCGGTACAATGAGCAGTTCTTC.

The CDR3: CASSQRGGGPAKNIQYF. DNA of the CDR3: TGTGCCAGCAGCCAGAGAGGAGGGGGCCCGGCCAAAAACATTCAGTACTTC. The chain couples TRBV7-9 to TRBJ2-4; weak D call: TRBD1 (7 bases). Per the germline V gene, CDR1 is SEHNR and CDR2 is FQNEAQ (reference sequence). The V end was cut by 5 bases, the J end by 1 base, with 18 bases between. CDR3 length: 17 amino acids.

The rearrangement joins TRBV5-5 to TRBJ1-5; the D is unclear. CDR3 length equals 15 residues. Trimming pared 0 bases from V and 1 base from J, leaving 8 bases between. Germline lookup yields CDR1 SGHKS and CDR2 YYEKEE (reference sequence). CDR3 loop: CASSLGTDSNQPQHF. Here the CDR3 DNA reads TGTGCCAGCAGCTTGGGAACCGACAGCAATCAGCCCCAGCATTTT.

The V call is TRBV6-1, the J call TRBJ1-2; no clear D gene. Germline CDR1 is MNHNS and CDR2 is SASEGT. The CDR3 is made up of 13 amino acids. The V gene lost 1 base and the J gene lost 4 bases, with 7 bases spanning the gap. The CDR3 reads CASSEGAGYGYTF. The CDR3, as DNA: TGTGCCAGCAGTGAAGGCGCAGGCTATGGCTACACCTTC.

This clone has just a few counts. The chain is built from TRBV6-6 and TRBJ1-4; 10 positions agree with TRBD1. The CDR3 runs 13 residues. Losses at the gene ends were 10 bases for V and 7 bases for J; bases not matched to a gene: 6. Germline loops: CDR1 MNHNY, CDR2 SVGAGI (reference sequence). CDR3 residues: CATRTGGSEKLFF. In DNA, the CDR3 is TGTGCCACCCGGACAGGGGGAAGTGAAAAACTGTTTTTT.

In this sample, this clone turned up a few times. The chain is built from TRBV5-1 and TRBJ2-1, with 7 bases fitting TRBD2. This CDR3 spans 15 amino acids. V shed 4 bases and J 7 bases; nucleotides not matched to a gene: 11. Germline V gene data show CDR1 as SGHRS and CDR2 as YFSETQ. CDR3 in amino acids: CASSEPSGYLNEQFF. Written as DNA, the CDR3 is TGCGCCAGCAGCGAACCTAGCGGCTACCTGAATGAGCAGTTCTTC.

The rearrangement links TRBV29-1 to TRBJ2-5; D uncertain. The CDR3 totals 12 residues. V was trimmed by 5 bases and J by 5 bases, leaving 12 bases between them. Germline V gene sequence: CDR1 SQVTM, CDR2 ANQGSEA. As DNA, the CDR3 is TGCAGCGTTCGCTCGTACCGGGAGACCCAGTACTTC. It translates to CSVRSYRETQYF. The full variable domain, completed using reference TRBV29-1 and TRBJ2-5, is SAVISQKPSRDICQRGTSLTIQCQVDSQVTMMFWYRQQPGQSLTLIATANQGSEATYESGFVIDKFPISRPNLTFSTLTVSNMSPEDSSIYLCSVRSYRETQYFGPGTRLLVL.

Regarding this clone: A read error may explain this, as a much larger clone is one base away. The CDR3 here is CASSQEVTGRKHGYTF. CDR3 DNA sequence: TGTGCCAGCAGCCAAGAGGTTACAGGGCGAAAGCATGGCTACACCTTC. The chain uses TRBV4-2 and TRBJ1-2, with a weak D call TRBD1 (6 bases). The germline gives CDR1 LGHNA, CDR2 YNFKEQ. V lost 0 bases to trimming and J lost 6 bases, with 17 bases between them. The CDR3 is 16 residues long.